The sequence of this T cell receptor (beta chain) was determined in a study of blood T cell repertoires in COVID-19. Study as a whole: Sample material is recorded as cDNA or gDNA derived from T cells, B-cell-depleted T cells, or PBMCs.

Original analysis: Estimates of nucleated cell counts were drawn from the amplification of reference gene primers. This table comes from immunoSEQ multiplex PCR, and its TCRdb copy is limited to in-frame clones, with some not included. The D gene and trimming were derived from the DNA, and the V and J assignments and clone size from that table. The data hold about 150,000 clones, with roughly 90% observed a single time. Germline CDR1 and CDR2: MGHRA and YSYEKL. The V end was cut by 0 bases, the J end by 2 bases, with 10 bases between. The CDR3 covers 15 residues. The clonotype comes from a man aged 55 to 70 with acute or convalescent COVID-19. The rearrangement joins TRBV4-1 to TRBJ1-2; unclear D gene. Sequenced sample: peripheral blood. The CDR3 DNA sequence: TGCGCCAGCAGCCAAGATCGGGATACCAACTATGGCTACACCTTC. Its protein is CASSQDRDTNYGYTF.